The clone carrying this T cell receptor beta chain was found many times. Its antigen is currently unknown. This sample was taken from a study of breast tumors, draining lymph nodes, adjacent tissues. Points from the study as a whole: Most tumor T cells seemingly derive from lymph node, then expand in tumor. Tumor and nontumor repertoires were significantly more similar in luminal-like than in basal-like breast cancer.

Breast cancer patients provided tissue from their axillary draining lymph nodes. V was cut by 11 bases and J by 3 bases, with 13 bases left in between. The CDR3 spans 13 residues. Germline V gene lookup returns CDR1 MGHRA and CDR2 YSYEKL. Each CDR3 protein gets one entry after TCRdb re-called the multiplex PCR reads with MiXCR. The sample has about 270,000 distinct CDR3 sequences, roughly 30% seen once; the top ten hold roughly 1.2%. The clonotype originates from a female donor with breast cancer. Some clones in this sample may be carry-over from other donors' samples. The sequenced sample was axillary lymph node tissue. The chain couples TRBV4-1 to TRBJ1-4, with D unresolved. CDR3: CAASVLPNEKLFF. CDR3 coding DNA: TGCGCCGCATCGGTTCTGCCTAATGAAAAACTGTTTTTT.